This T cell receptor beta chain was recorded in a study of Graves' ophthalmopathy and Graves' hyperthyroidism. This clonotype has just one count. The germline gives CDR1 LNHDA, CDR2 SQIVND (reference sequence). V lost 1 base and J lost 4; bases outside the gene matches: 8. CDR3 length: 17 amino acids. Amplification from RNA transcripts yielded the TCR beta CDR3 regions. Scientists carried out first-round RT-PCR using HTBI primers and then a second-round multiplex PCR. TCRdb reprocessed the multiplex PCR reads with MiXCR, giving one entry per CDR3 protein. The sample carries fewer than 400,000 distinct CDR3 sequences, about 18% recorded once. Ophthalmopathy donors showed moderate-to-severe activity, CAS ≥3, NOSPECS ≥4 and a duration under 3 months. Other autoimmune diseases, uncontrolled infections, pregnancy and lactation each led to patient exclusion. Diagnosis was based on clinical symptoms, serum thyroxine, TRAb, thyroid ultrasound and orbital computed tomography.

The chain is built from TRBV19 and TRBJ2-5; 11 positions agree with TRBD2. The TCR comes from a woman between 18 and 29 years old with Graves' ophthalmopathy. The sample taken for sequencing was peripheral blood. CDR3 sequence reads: CASSIGLAGNQGETQYF. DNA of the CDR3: TGTGCCAGTAGTATAGGACTAGCGGGAAACCAAGGAGAGACCCAGTACTTC. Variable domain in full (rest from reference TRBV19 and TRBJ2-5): DGGITQSPKYLFRKEGQNVTLSCEQNLNHDAMYWYRQDPGQGLRLIYYSQIVNDFQKGDIAEGYSVSREKKESFPLTVTSAQKNPTAFYLCASSIGLAGNQGETQYFGPGTRLLVL.